This T cell receptor (beta chain) stems from a study of graft-versus-host responses after intestinal transplantation. A note on this clone: Its antigen is unknown.

Sequencing was performed with immunoSEQ multiplex PCR; in TCRdb, only in-frame clones are kept and a portion is missing. The table lists about 59,000 clones, approximately 94% of them singletons. The study, taken as a whole, reports: In recipient marrow, GvH clones were found, and some appeared first in ileum or blood.

Trimming shortened V by 1 base and J by 8 bases, and 15 bases separated the two germline ends. Germline values: CDR1 SGHRS, CDR2 YFSETQ. The CDR3 totals 14 residues. This rearrangement joins TRBV5-1 to TRBJ1-2; D may be TRBD1 (5 bases). This specimen was unstimulated CD4+ T cells sorted from spleen or lymph node cells, taken before transplant. The clonotype originates from a human donor who was the organ donor for an intestinal transplant. CDR3 protein: CASSLFQGDGGYTF. CDR3 nucleotide sequence: TGCGCCAGCAGCTTGTTTCAGGGTGATGGAGGCTACACCTTC.